Included here is one TCR beta chain sequence, with context. The antigen is not known. The sample comes from a study of T cell responses to AZD1222 COVID-19 vaccine. Study-level points and caveats: Clonal diversity was possibly underestimated, and white British individuals and females predominated among donors. In the spike-specific TCR repertoire, nearly half reportedly target unmutated variant regions.

The repertoire was sequenced with immunoSEQ multiplex PCR; TCRdb's copy has only in-frame clones and lacks some. The sample records more than 85,000 clones, about 90% being singletons. Second doses at about 4 or about 12 weeks were pooled. This CDR3 has 13 residues. Germline V gene lookup returns CDR1 ENHRY and CDR2 SYGVKD. V gave up 4 bases and J gave up 3 bases; unmatched junction bases: 2. The starting material was peripheral blood, obtained 28 days after the second AZD1222 dose. The chain combines TRBV10-3 with TRBJ2-7; 8 bases line up with TRBD2. The sequence was obtained from an adult who received the AZD1222 COVID-19 vaccine. The CDR3 DNA reads as TGTGCCATCAGTGGGACTAGCAACTACGAGCAGTACTTC. Translated: CAISGTSNYEQYF.